Listed below are T cell receptor beta chains from one sample, sequenced in a study of identical twins. TCRdb reprocessed the 5' RACE reads via MiXCR and lists one record per CDR3 protein. The sample comprises some 570,000 distinct CDR3 sequences, 20% to 25% of which are singletons, and approximately 0.49% rests with the top ten. These sequences were also reported in another study, on yellow fever vaccine responses in identical twins.

Sequenced sample: CD4+ T cells sorted from blood. These receptors originate from a woman younger than 35 in good health. Both conserved end residues are part of each CDR3. A D gene is named only where the DNA matches it firmly. Clone size is not always given. Where it is, it says once, few, many or a class for expanded clones.

cdr3_nt cdr3_aa j_call v_call clone_size d_call
TGCAGTGCCCGGGACAGGGGGCACGGCTACACCTTC CSARDRGHGYTF TRBJ1-2 TRBV20-1 - TRBD1
TGTGCCAGCCAGGGACAGGGCTACAATGAGCAGTTCTTC CASQGQGYNEQFF TRBJ2-1 TRBV9 - TRBD1
TGTGCCAGCAGCGTCGACTATGGCTACACCTTC CASSVDYGYTF TRBJ1-2 TRBV7-9 few -
TGCGCCAGCAGCTTGGGACGGCCCGTGGATTCACCCCTCCACTTT CASSLGRPVDSPLHF TRBJ1-6 TRBV5-1 - -
TGTGCCAGCAGCCTCGAGAGGGTGGGATCACCCCTCCACTTT CASSLERVGSPLHF TRBJ1-6 TRBV14 - -
TGTGCCAGTGGGGGACGGGAAAACACCGGGGAGCTGTTTTTT CASGGRENTGELFF TRBJ2-2 TRBV12-3/TRBV12-4 many -
TGTGCCAGCAGCTTGGGTGGGCCAGCTTCAATTCCAGATACGCAGTATTTT CASSLGGPASIPDTQYF TRBJ2-3 TRBV5-6 - -
TGCAGTGCTAGAACCGGCCCAGATACGCAGTATTTT CSARTGPDTQYF TRBJ2-3 TRBV20-1 many -
TGCGCCAGCAGCTCATCAACTGAAGCTTTCTTT CASSSSTEAFF TRBJ1-1 TRBV5-1 many -
TGTGCCAGCACGAGGACGGTCATGGATTATGGCTACACCTTC CASTRTVMDYGYTF TRBJ1-2 TRBV18 few -
TGTGCCAGCAGCATAGGCGGGACTAGCGAAGAGACCCAGTACTTC CASSIGGTSEETQYF TRBJ2-5 TRBV11-3 - TRBD2
TGTGCCAGCAGCGTAGTCGGGAACACCGGGGAGCTGTTTTTT CASSVVGNTGELFF TRBJ2-2 TRBV9 many -
TGTGCCAGCAGCTTGTCAAGGGGCTCCCGACCCCTCCACTTT CASSLSRGSRPLHF TRBJ1-6 TRBV5-8 - -
TGTGCCAGCACTGCGCGGAGCACAGATACGCAGTATTTT CASTARSTDTQYF TRBJ2-3 TRBV12-3/TRBV12-4 few -
TGTGCCAGCAGCCCTAATTGGATAGAGGACCTTGAGCAGTTCTTC CASSPNWIEDLEQFF TRBJ2-1 TRBV4-2 - -
TGCAGCGTTGTTCCCTCTGGAAACACCATATATTTT CSVVPSGNTIYF TRBJ1-3 TRBV29-1 - -
TGTGCCAGCACCCGTCTAATGACAGGGCGCATCTACACCTTC CASTRLMTGRIYTF TRBJ1-2 TRBV13 - TRBD1
TGTGCCAGCAGTACCCGACAATCTAATTCACCCCTCCACTTT CASSTRQSNSPLHF TRBJ1-6 TRBV12-3/TRBV12-4 few -
TGTGCCAGCAGCTCCTCAGGGGGAGCTGGAAACACCATATATTTT CASSSSGGAGNTIYF TRBJ1-3 TRBV7-3 few TRBD1
TGTGCCACCAGCAGAGATCGCATCCCTGAAGCTTTCTTT CATSRDRIPEAFF TRBJ1-1 TRBV15 - -
TGTGCCAGCTCACCACCGGGGCTAGCGAGTGCAGATACGCAGTATTTT CASSPPGLASADTQYF TRBJ2-3 TRBV18 - -
TGTGCCAGCAGAGAGGGGACTAGCGGGAGTCTTCCCTACAATGAGCAGTTCTTC CASREGTSGSLPYNEQFF TRBJ2-1 TRBV2 once TRBD2
TGTGCCAGCAGCTCGGACAGGGGAATCGGAAAACTGTTTTTT CASSSDRGIGKLFF TRBJ1-4 TRBV11-2 few TRBD1
TGTGCCAGCAGTTTTCGAAGGAACACTGAAGCTTTCTTT CASSFRRNTEAFF TRBJ1-1 TRBV12-3/TRBV12-4 - -
TGCAGTGCTAGTCCCCTGGAAGGCGAACGCTACGAGCAGTACTTC CSASPLEGERYEQYF TRBJ2-7 TRBV20-1 - -
TGTGCCATCTCACGGGACTATAATTCACCCCTCCACTTT CAISRDYNSPLHF TRBJ1-6 TRBV10-3 - -
TGTGCCACCGTCCGCGCTAGCAGTAATGAGCAGTTCTTC CATVRASSNEQFF TRBJ2-1 TRBV10-3 - -
TGTGCCAGCACCCGGACAGGCAACTCTGGGGCCAACGTCCTGACTTTC CASTRTGNSGANVLTF TRBJ2-6 TRBV12-3/TRBV12-4 - TRBD1
TGTGCCAGCAGTGAGGGACTAGCGAGATTCTTCACAGATACGCAGTATTTT CASSEGLARFFTDTQYF TRBJ2-3 TRBV2 many TRBD2
TGTGCCAGCAGCAGACGGGACTCTGGGGCCAACGTCCTGACTTTC CASSRRDSGANVLTF TRBJ2-6 TRBV28 - -
TGTGCCAGCAGTTTACCGAGGAGTCGAGAGACCCAGTACTTC CASSLPRSRETQYF TRBJ2-5 TRBV12-3/TRBV12-4 few -
TGTGCCAGCAGCATCCGAGACGCCTGGGGGGTAACTAGTAGCACCGGGGAGCTGTTTTTT CASSIRDAWGVTSSTGELFF TRBJ2-2 TRBV11-2 few -
TGCAGTGCTCGCACCGGACTAGGCCAGGGCGAGCAGTACTTC CSARTGLGQGEQYF TRBJ2-7 TRBV20-1 - TRBD2
TGTGCCATCAGTTCCCGCCTAGCGGGGGGGGGAGATACGCAGTATTTT CAISSRLAGGGDTQYF TRBJ2-3 TRBV10-3 few TRBD2
TGTGCCAGCTCACTAACCCAGCGGAATGAGCAGTTCTTC CASSLTQRNEQFF TRBJ2-1 TRBV18 - -
TGCAGTGAAGCCCGGGGGGACTATGGCTACACCTTC CSEARGDYGYTF TRBJ1-2 TRBV20-1 few -
TGTGCCAGCACCCGACAGGGCAGGGACACAGATACGCAGTATTTT CASTRQGRDTDTQYF TRBJ2-3 TRBV7-2 - TRBD1
TGTGCCAGCAGCCGAGAAGGACGCTCGGCAAATGAAAAACTGTTTTTT CASSREGRSANEKLFF TRBJ1-4 TRBV7-6 many -
TGTGCCAGCTCACCAGGTGGGGCAGATACGCAGTATTTT CASSPGGADTQYF TRBJ2-3 TRBV18 few -
TGTGCCAGCAGCCAAGGTGGTTCTGGGTCCTACGAGCAGTACTTC CASSQGGSGSYEQYF TRBJ2-7 TRBV3-1 few -
TGTGCCAGCAGTTTGGGAGCGGGAGCCCCCTACAATGAGCAGTTCTTC CASSLGAGAPYNEQFF TRBJ2-1 TRBV28 few TRBD2